Listed below are T cell receptor beta chains from one sample, sequenced in a study of cytomegalovirus exposure and HLA in healthy donors. Using immunoSEQ multiplex PCR, the repertoire was profiled, and TCRdb retains in-frame clones only, with some absent. The profile shows more than 100,000 clones, about 76% of them singletons. The sequenced sample was PBMCs. These receptors were collected from a man in his 60s in good health and CMV-seropositive. CDR3s include the opening cysteine and the closing phenylalanine or tryptophan. Each record gives: CDR3 DNA, CDR3 protein, V gene, clone size, D gene, J gene. A D gene is named only where the DNA matches it firmly. Clone size, where shown, is once, few, many, or a class for clones that have expanded.

DNA: TGCGCCAGCAGCTTGAACGGGGGAAGTAGCACAGATACGCAGTATTTT; CDR3: CASSLNGGSSTDTQYF; V: TRBV5-1; size: few; D: .; J: TRBJ2-3
DNA: TGTGCCAGCAGTCGCTATGGCTACACCTTC; CDR3: CASSRYGYTF; V: TRBV28; size: .; D: .; J: TRBJ1-2
DNA: TGCGCCAGCAGCTCGTTGACTAGAGGCCAAGAGACCCAGTACTTC; CDR3: CASSSLTRGQETQYF; V: TRBV5-1; size: .; D: .; J: TRBJ2-5
DNA: TGTGCCAGCAGTTACAGGGGGCGGGTTGAAAAACTGTTTTTT; CDR3: CASSYRGRVEKLFF; V: TRBV6-6; size: .; D: TRBD1; J: TRBJ1-4
DNA: TGCGCCAGCAGCTTGATGACAGGGACCACCGGGGAGCTGTTTTTT; CDR3: CASSLMTGTTGELFF; V: TRBV5-1; size: .; D: TRBD1; J: TRBJ2-2
DNA: TGCGCCAGCAGGAGCGGGGGCGGCTACGAGCAGTACTTC; CDR3: CASRSGGGYEQYF; V: TRBV10-2; size: .; D: TRBD2; J: TRBJ2-7
DNA: TGTGCCAGCAGCTTTCGGGGAGGATACGAGCAGTACTTC; CDR3: CASSFRGGYEQYF; V: TRBV7-3; size: .; D: .; J: TRBJ2-7
DNA: TGTGCCAGCAGTCTTAGGGGACAGGGTGGTGAGCAGCCCCAGCATTTT; CDR3: CASSLRGQGGEQPQHF; V: TRBV7-6; size: .; D: TRBD1; J: TRBJ1-5
DNA: TGTGCCGGTTGGGCCCGACCGGTAGTGAACACTGAAGCTTTCTTT; CDR3: CAGWARPVVNTEAFF; V: TRBV30; size: .; D: .; J: TRBJ1-1
DNA: TGTGCCAGCAGCTTAAGCACCCTAGGTCACGAGCAGTACTTC; CDR3: CASSLSTLGHEQYF; V: TRBV7-2; size: .; D: .; J: TRBJ2-7
DNA: TGTGCCAGCAGCTTGGGAGACAGAGAAACTGAAGCTTTCTTT; CDR3: CASSLGDRETEAFF; V: TRBV5-4; size: .; D: .; J: TRBJ1-1
DNA: TGCGCCAGCAGCTTGAGCCTAGCGGGAATTAATGAGCAGTTCTTC; CDR3: CASSLSLAGINEQFF; V: TRBV5-1; size: .; D: TRBD2; J: TRBJ2-1
DNA: TGTGCCAGCAGTGTGGACTTTTCCCACGAGCAGTACTTC; CDR3: CASSVDFSHEQYF; V: TRBV9; size: .; D: .; J: TRBJ2-7
DNA: TGTGCCAGCAGCGTAGCACCAACGGGACTTAACACCGGGGAGCTGTTTTTT; CDR3: CASSVAPTGLNTGELFF; V: TRBV7-7; size: .; D: .; J: TRBJ2-2
DNA: TGTGCCAGCAGCTTAGAACAGGGGAGGTACAATGAGCAGTTCTTC; CDR3: CASSLEQGRYNEQFF; V: TRBV7-8; size: .; D: .; J: TRBJ2-1
DNA: TGTGCCAGCAGCCTACTAGCGGGCCCACAAGAGACCCAGTACTTC; CDR3: CASSLLAGPQETQYF; V: TRBV6-4; size: .; D: TRBD2; J: TRBJ2-5
DNA: TGTGCCAGCAGTGCGGGGAGAAAGAATGAGCAGTTCTTC; CDR3: CASSAGRKNEQFF; V: TRBV2; size: .; D: .; J: TRBJ2-1
DNA: TGTGCCAGCTCACCGGGGAGGTGGGAGACCCAGTACTTC; CDR3: CASSPGRWETQYF; V: TRBV18; size: once; D: .; J: TRBJ2-5
DNA: TGTGCCAGCAGCGTAGTTGGGAAAACAGGGGGGGTGATGTCGTGTGGCTACACCTTC; CDR3: CASSVVGKTGGVMSCGYTF; V: TRBV9; size: .; D: TRBD1; J: TRBJ1-2
DNA: TGTGCCAGCAGCCAGACCTCCGGGCCAGGGGCATCCTACGAGCAGTACTTC; CDR3: CASSQTSGPGASYEQYF; V: TRBV5-4; size: few; D: .; J: TRBJ2-7
DNA: TGTGCCAGCAGCCCGGGGGGGCAAAGAGGAAACACCATATATTTT; CDR3: CASSPGGQRGNTIYF; V: TRBV6-6; size: once; D: .; J: TRBJ1-3
DNA: TGTGCCAGCTCACCTTCAGGGGGCGCGGGTACTGGCTACACCTTC; CDR3: CASSPSGGAGTGYTF; V: TRBV18; size: .; D: TRBD1; J: TRBJ1-2
DNA: TGTGCCAGCAGCCCAGAGACAGGGTTCGCTGAAGCTTTCTTT; CDR3: CASSPETGFAEAFF; V: TRBV14; size: .; D: TRBD1; J: TRBJ1-1
DNA: TGTGCCAGCAGTCCGGGACAAACCTATGGCTACACCTTC; CDR3: CASSPGQTYGYTF; V: TRBV6-5; size: .; D: .; J: TRBJ1-2
DNA: TGTGCCAGCAGCTTAACGGTGCCACGGTCTGGGGCCAACGGCCTGACTTTC; CDR3: CASSLTVPRSGANGLTF; V: TRBV13; size: .; D: .; J: TRBJ2-6
DNA: TGTGCCAGCAGTGAAGGGCAGAAGAACACTGAAGCTTTCTTT; CDR3: CASSEGQKNTEAFF; V: TRBV2; size: .; D: .; J: TRBJ1-1
DNA: TGTGCCAGCAGTGTCGCAGGTTCCGGACAGGGTGGGTATGGCTACACCTTC; CDR3: CASSVAGSGQGGYGYTF; V: TRBV6-1; size: .; D: TRBD1; J: TRBJ1-2
DNA: TGTGCCAGCAGTGAAAGTAGCTCCTCAGGGGGCTACACCTTC; CDR3: CASSESSSSGGYTF; V: TRBV6-5; size: .; D: .; J: TRBJ1-2
DNA: TGTGCCAGCAGCTTACCGGGGACAGGGCCGTACACTGAAGCTTTCTTT; CDR3: CASSLPGTGPYTEAFF; V: TRBV7-2; size: .; D: TRBD1; J: TRBJ1-1